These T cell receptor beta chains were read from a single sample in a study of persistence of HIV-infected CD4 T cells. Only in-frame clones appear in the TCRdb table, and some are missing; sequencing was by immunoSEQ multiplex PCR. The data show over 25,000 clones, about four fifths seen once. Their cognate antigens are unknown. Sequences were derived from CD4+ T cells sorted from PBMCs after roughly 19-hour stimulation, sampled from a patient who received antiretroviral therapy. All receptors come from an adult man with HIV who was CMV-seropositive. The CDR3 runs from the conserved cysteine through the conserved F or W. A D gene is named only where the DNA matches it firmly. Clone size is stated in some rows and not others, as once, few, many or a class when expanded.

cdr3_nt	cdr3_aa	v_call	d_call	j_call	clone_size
TGTGCCATCAGTGAGTTGGGCGACGACAGGGGGCCCAACTATGGCTACACCTTC	CAISELGDDRGPNYGYTF	TRBV10-3	TRBD1	TRBJ1-2	-
TGTGCCAGCAAACTCGCGGGTAACCCTGAAGCTTTCTTT	CASKLAGNPEAFF	TRBV6-5	-	TRBJ1-1	-
TGTGCCACCAGCAGAGTACCATTCCAAGAGATCCAGTACTTC	CATSRVPFQEIQYF	TRBV15	-	TRBJ2-5	-
TGTGCCACCGCGGGGGGTGGAGAGACCCAGTACTTC	CATAGGGETQYF	TRBV24-1	TRBD2	TRBJ2-5	-
TGTGCCAGCAGCTTCCGGACTAGCGGGGAGTACAATGAGCAGTTCTTC	CASSFRTSGEYNEQFF	TRBV4-2	TRBD2	TRBJ2-1	once
TGTGCCAGCAGTTACTTCCCCCGGAGGAAGCAAACAGATACGCAGTATTTT	CASSYFPRRKQTDTQYF	TRBV28	-	TRBJ2-3	few
TGTGCCAGCAGCTCGGACAGGGGAGGATACGAGCAGTACTTC	CASSSDRGGYEQYF	TRBV5-5	TRBD1	TRBJ2-7	-
TGTGCCAGCAGCCTCAAAGCGGGGGTCGGGGAGCTGTTTTTT	CASSLKAGVGELFF	TRBV14	TRBD2	TRBJ2-2	-
TGTGCCAGCAGCTTGGGACAGGGGGCGCATCCTAGCTATGGCTACACCTTC	CASSLGQGAHPSYGYTF	TRBV5-5	TRBD1	TRBJ1-2	few
TGTGCCAGCAACCGGGACAGGGGCACCCACGAGCAGTACTTC	CASNRDRGTHEQYF	TRBV7-9	TRBD1	TRBJ2-7	-
TGTGCCTGGAAACAGGGTACTCACGAGCAGTACTTC	CAWKQGTHEQYF	TRBV30	-	TRBJ2-7	few
TGTGCCAGCAGTCCCATTTGGGGTGGGGATCCTAACTATGGCTACACCTTC	CASSPIWGGDPNYGYTF	TRBV27	-	TRBJ1-2	-
TGTGCCAGCAGCTTAGATCCCAGCACAGATACGCAGTATTTT	CASSLDPSTDTQYF	TRBV11-3	-	TRBJ2-3	-
TGTGCCAGCTCACCACCGGGCGTCTACGAGCAGTACTTC	CASSPPGVYEQYF	TRBV18	-	TRBJ2-7	-
TGTGCCAGCAGTTACACCGGTCCTGGAAACACCATATATTTT	CASSYTGPGNTIYF	TRBV6-5	-	TRBJ1-3	once
TGTGCCAGCAGGCAAACAAGCGGGGTCCACGAGCAGTACTTC	CASRQTSGVHEQYF	TRBV2	TRBD2	TRBJ2-7	few
TGTGCCAGCAGCCCGGCGAGGGGGGAGACCGGGGAGCTGTTTTTT	CASSPARGETGELFF	TRBV3-1/TRBV3-2	-	TRBJ2-2	-
TGTGCCACCAGTGTCTGGACAGGAAGGGTCTACGAGCAGTACTTC	CATSVWTGRVYEQYF	TRBV24-1	TRBD1	TRBJ2-7	-
TGTGCCAGCAGCTCGGTTGGGGCCAACGTCCTGACTTTC	CASSSVGANVLTF	TRBV14	-	TRBJ2-6	-
TGTGCCAGCAGCCAGGGGTTCGAGCAGTACTTC	CASSQGFEQYF	TRBV14	-	TRBJ2-7	few
TGTGCCAGCAGTTACTCGCGGAACACTGAAGCTTTCTTT	CASSYSRNTEAFF	TRBV6-5	-	TRBJ1-1	-
TGTGCCAGCAGTTCCTCTTCCGATACGCAGTATTTT	CASSSSSDTQYF	TRBV6-5	-	TRBJ2-3	-
TGTGCCAGCAGCTTACTGGCTAGCGGGGAGAATACGCAGTATTTT	CASSLLASGENTQYF	TRBV7-2	TRBD2	TRBJ2-3	-
TGTGCCATCAAAGGGGCGTCCTATAATTCACCCCTCCACTTT	CAIKGASYNSPLHF	TRBV10-3	-	TRBJ1-6	-
TGTGCCTGGAGTACCCGGGACAGGGGTGCAGATACGCAGTATTTT	CAWSTRDRGADTQYF	TRBV30	TRBD1	TRBJ2-3	-
TGTGCCAGCAGTGACAGACAGGGGACGGTCTATGGCTACACCTTC	CASSDRQGTVYGYTF	TRBV6-1	TRBD1	TRBJ1-2	-
TGCGCCAGCAGCTTGCCCGGGACAATCACCGGGGAGCTGTTTTTT	CASSLPGTITGELFF	TRBV5-1	-	TRBJ2-2	once
TGTGCCAGCAGTCGGACAGGGAACACTGAAGCTTTCTTT	CASSRTGNTEAFF	TRBV7-6	TRBD1	TRBJ1-1	-
TGCGCCAGCAGCCTGCAGGGCGGGAGCAATCAGCCCCAGCATTTT	CASSLQGGSNQPQHF	TRBV4-1	-	TRBJ1-5	-
TGCCTCCTACCGGGACACTTCTCCTACGAGCAGTACTTC	CLLPGHFSYEQYF	TRBV7-8	-	TRBJ2-7	once
TGTGCCAGCAGTTACGTGGGACTAGCCCTCAATGAGCAGTTCTTC	CASSYVGLALNEQFF	TRBV6-2/TRBV6-3	TRBD2	TRBJ2-1	-
TGTGCCAGCAGTTACGGACTAGCGAGGTATTTT	CASSYGLARYF	TRBV6-5	TRBD2	TRBJ2-3	-
TGTGCCACCAGTGATTTCGGACAGGGCGCCGACACGCAGTATTTT	CATSDFGQGADTQYF	TRBV24-1	TRBD1	TRBJ2-3	once
TGTGCCAGCAGCTTAGCCCCCGGGCTAGTCGGATACACAGATACGCAGTATTTT	CASSLAPGLVGYTDTQYF	TRBV13	-	TRBJ2-3	-
TGTGCCAGCTCACTGGACAGACCATCCACAGATACGCAGTATTTT	CASSLDRPSTDTQYF	TRBV18	-	TRBJ2-3	-
TGTGCCAGCACCCCTGGGTCTAGTCAATCCGGGGAGCTGTTTTTT	CASTPGSSQSGELFF	TRBV7-9	-	TRBJ2-2	few
TGTGCCAGCTCAAGCGGCCGGGGGATGAACACTGAAGCTTTCTTT	CASSSGRGMNTEAFF	TRBV18	-	TRBJ1-1	-
TGTGCCAGCAGCCAGGGGGGGAATGAAAAACTGTTTTTT	CASSQGGNEKLFF	TRBV4-2	-	TRBJ1-4	-
TGTGCCACCAGCAGAGATCTTGGGGTCTATGGCTACACCTTC	CATSRDLGVYGYTF	TRBV15	-	TRBJ1-2	-
TGTGCCAGCAGCCGGACAGGGGGGACCTACGAGCAGTACTTC	CASSRTGGTYEQYF	TRBV14	TRBD1	TRBJ2-7	-
TGTGCCAGCAGCCTAACGAAGGGGAATGGAAACACCATATATTTT	CASSLTKGNGNTIYF	TRBV11-1	-	TRBJ1-3	-
TGTGCCAGCAGTTTACACTATGGCTACACCTTC	CASSLHYGYTF	TRBV28	-	TRBJ1-2	-
TGCGCCAGCAGCCAAGCGTGGGACGGATCCTTCCGGGGAGGCTACACCTTC	CASSQAWDGSFRGGYTF	TRBV4-1	-	TRBJ1-2	-
TGTGCCAGCAGCTGGGGGCGGGGCTCTAGCACAGATACGCAGTATTTT	CASSWGRGSSTDTQYF	TRBV5-4	-	TRBJ2-3	-
TGTACCAGCAGTTTTACCGGGACGAGCAATTCACCCCTCCACTTT	CTSSFTGTSNSPLHF	TRBV6-6	-	TRBJ1-6	-
TGTGCCACCAGTGATGCCCAGGGTAGTACCTACGAGCAGTACTTC	CATSDAQGSTYEQYF	TRBV24-1	-	TRBJ2-7	once